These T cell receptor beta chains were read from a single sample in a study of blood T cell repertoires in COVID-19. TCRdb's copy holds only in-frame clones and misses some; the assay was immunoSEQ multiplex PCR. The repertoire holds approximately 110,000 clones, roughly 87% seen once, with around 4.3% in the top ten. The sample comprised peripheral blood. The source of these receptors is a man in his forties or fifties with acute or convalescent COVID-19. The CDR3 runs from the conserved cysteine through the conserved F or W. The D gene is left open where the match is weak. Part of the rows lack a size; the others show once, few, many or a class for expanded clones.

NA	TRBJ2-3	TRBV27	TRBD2	CASSANHPSGPRTDTQYF	TGTGCCAGCAGTGCTAATCACCCTAGCGGGCCACGGACAGATACGCAGTATTTT
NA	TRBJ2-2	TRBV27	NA	CASRGGYGELFF	TGTGCCAGCAGGGGGGGTTACGGGGAGCTGTTTTTT
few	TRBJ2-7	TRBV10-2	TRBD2	CASSEGAGPSYEQYF	TGCGCCAGCAGTGAGGGAGCGGGACCCTCCTACGAGCAGTACTTC
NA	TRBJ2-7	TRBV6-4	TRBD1	CASTTGPSEQYF	TGTGCCAGCACGACAGGGCCCTCCGAGCAGTACTTC
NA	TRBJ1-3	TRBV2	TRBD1	CASRGQRSLSGNTIYF	TGTGCCAGCAGGGGACAGCGTTCTCTCTCTGGAAACACCATATATTTT
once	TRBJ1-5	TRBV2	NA	CASSVSGGRDQPQHF	TGTGCCAGCAGTGTGAGTGGTGGGCGCGATCAGCCCCAGCATTTT
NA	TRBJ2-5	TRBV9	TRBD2	CASSVTSGHPGETQYF	TGTGCCAGCAGCGTAACTAGCGGGCACCCTGGGGAGACCCAGTACTTC
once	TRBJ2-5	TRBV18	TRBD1	CASSLWGQQETQYF	TGTGCCAGCTCACTTTGGGGACAGCAAGAGACCCAGTACTTC
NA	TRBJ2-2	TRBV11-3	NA	CASSPRENTGELFF	TGTGCCAGCAGCCCCAGGGAGAACACCGGGGAGCTGTTTTTT
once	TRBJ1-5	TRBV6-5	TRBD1	CASSYKRDSYQPQHF	TGTGCCAGCAGCTATAAGAGGGACAGTTATCAGCCCCAGCATTTT
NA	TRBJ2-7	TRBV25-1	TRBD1	CASWGPGTGGWEQYF	TGTGCCAGCTGGGGCCCCGGGACAGGGGGCTGGGAGCAGTACTTC
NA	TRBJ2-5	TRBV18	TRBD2	CASSPSGRGETQYF	TGTGCCAGCTCACCTAGCGGGAGAGGCGAGACCCAGTACTTC
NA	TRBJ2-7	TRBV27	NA	CASSRDQGYEQYF	TGTGCCAGCAGCCGTGACCAGGGTTACGAGCAGTACTTC
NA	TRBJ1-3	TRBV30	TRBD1	CASSRGRGRVGNTIYF	TGTGCCTCCTCCCGGGGTAGGGGGCGCGTTGGAAACACCATATATTTT
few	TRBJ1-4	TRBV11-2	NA	CASSYRAYRNEKLFF	TGTGCCAGCAGCTATAGGGCGTACAGGAATGAAAAACTGTTTTTT
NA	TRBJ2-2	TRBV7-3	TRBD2	CASSLSGGRDTGELFF	TGTGCCAGCAGCTTAAGCGGGGGTAGGGACACCGGGGAGCTGTTTTTT
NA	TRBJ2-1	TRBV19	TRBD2	CASSRREASSYNEQFF	TGTGCCAGTAGTCGGCGGGAGGCAAGCTCCTACAATGAGCAGTTCTTC
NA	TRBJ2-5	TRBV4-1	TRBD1	CASSHSPGTGALKTQYF	TGCGCCAGCAGCCATAGCCCCGGGACAGGGGCTTTGAAGACCCAGTACTTC
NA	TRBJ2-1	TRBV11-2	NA	CASSLAREQFF	TGTGCCAGCAGCTTGGCGAGGGAGCAGTTCTTC
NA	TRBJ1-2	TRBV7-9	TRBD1	CASSLDREGYGYTF	TGTGCCAGCAGCTTGGACAGGGAGGGCTATGGCTACACCTTC
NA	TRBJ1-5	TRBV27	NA	CASSPLGGNQPQHF	TGTGCCAGCAGTCCTCTTGGGGGGAACCAGCCCCAGCATTTT
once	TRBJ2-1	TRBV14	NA	CASSQVSGSYNEQFF	TGTGCCAGCAGCCAAGTAAGCGGGTCCTACAATGAGCAGTTCTTC
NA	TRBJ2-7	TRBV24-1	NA	CATSDLDSRGNYEQYF	TGTGCCACCAGTGATTTGGACTCTCGGGGGAACTACGAGCAGTACTTC
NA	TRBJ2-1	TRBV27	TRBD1	CASSYRQGYNEQFF	TGTGCCAGCAGCTACCGACAGGGCTACAATGAGCAGTTCTTC
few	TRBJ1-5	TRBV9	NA	CASSARPDRYNQPQHF	TGTGCCAGCAGCGCTAGACCCGACAGATACAATCAGCCCCAGCATTTT
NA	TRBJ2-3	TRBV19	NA	CASASRGVTDTQYF	TGTGCCAGTGCCTCGCGCGGGGTAACAGATACGCAGTATTTT
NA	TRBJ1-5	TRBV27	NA	CASSFGRGGNQPQHF	TGTGCCAGCAGTTTTGGGAGGGGAGGCAATCAGCCCCAGCATTTT
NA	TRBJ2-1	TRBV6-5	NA	CASRQSNEQFF	TGTGCCAGCCGACAGTCCAATGAGCAGTTCTTC
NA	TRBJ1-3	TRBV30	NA	CAWSVTMSSGNTIYF	TGTGCCTGGAGTGTAACCATGAGCTCTGGAAACACCATATATTTT
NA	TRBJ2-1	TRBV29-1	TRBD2	CSVEVGGGYNEQFF	TGCAGCGTTGAAGTCGGGGGGGGTTACAATGAGCAGTTCTTC
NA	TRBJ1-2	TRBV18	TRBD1	CASSPNSPGQGILYGYTF	TGTGCCAGCTCACCTAATTCTCCGGGACAGGGGATATTATATGGCTACACCTTC
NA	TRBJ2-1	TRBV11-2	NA	CASSTRLQGTSYNEQFF	TGTGCCAGCAGCACGCGACTTCAGGGTACGTCCTACAATGAGCAGTTCTTC
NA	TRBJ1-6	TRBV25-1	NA	CASSETRVSPLHF	TGTGCCAGCAGTGAAACCAGGGTTTCACCCCTCCACTTT
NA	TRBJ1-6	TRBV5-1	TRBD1	CASSARTGKDSPLHF	TGCGCCAGCAGCGCTAGGACAGGGAAAGATTCACCCCTCCACTTT
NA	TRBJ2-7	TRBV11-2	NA	CASSLGAETSYEQYF	TGTGCCAGCAGCTTAGGGGCCGAAACCTCCTACGAGCAGTACTTC
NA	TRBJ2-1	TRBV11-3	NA	CASSFSVANYYNEQFF	TGTGCCAGCAGCTTTTCCGTGGCCAATTACTACAATGAGCAGTTCTTC
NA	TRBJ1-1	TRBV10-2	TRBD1	CASAKGQIEAFF	TGCGCCAGCGCAAAGGGACAGATTGAAGCTTTCTTT
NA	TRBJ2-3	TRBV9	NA	CASSVEGGSTDTQYF	TGTGCCAGCAGCGTAGAGGGGGGGAGCACAGATACGCAGTATTTT
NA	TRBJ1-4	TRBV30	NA	CAWNGGSEKLFF	TGTGCCTGGAACGGGGGATCTGAAAAACTGTTTTTT
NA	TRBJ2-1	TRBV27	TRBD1	CASSLQGAINEQFF	TGTGCCAGCAGTCTACAGGGGGCTATTAATGAGCAGTTCTTC
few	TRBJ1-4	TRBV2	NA	CASSEAADEKLFF	TGTGCCAGCAGTGAAGCCGCGGATGAAAAACTGTTTTTT
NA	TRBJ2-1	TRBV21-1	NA	CASSNRRDYRSSYNEQFF	TGTGCCAGCAGCAACAGGCGGGATTACCGATCATCCTACAATGAGCAGTTCTTC
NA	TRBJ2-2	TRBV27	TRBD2	CASSSYSGRRNTGELFF	TGTGCCAGCAGTTCGTATAGCGGGAGGCGGAACACCGGGGAGCTGTTTTTT
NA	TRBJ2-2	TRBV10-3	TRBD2	CAISGHPGTSGRGTTGELFF	TGTGCCATCAGTGGTCATCCTGGGACTAGCGGGAGAGGTACCACCGGGGAGCTGTTTTTT
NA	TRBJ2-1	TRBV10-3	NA	CAISPYQGYNEQFF	TGTGCCATCAGCCCCTATCAGGGCTACAATGAGCAGTTCTTC
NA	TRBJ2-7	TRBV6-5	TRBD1	CASRDAGTGGLLHF	TGTGCCAGCAGGGACGCCGGGACAGGGGGCTTGTTGCACTTC
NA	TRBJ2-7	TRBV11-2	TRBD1	CASSSRGQGPLNEQYF	TGTGCCAGCAGCTCGAGAGGACAGGGCCCCCTGAACGAGCAGTACTTC
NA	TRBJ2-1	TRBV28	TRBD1	CASSLFRTGSSYNEQFF	TGTGCCAGCAGTTTATTCCGGACAGGAAGCTCCTACAATGAGCAGTTCTTC
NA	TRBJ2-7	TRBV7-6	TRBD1	CASSRDRSSSYEQYF	TGTGCCAGCAGCCGGGACAGGAGCTCCTCCTACGAGCAGTACTTC
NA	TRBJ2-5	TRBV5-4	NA	CASSTASGPGETQYF	TGTGCCAGCAGCACCGCCTCCGGGCCAGGGGAGACCCAGTACTTC
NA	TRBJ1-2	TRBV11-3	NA	CASSLDWEARGYTF	TGTGCCAGCAGCTTAGATTGGGAGGCCCGGGGCTACACCTTC
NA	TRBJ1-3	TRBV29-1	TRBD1	CSVVRQGGNTIYF	TGCAGCGTTGTTAGACAGGGTGGAAACACCATATATTTT
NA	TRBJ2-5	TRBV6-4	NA	CASSDSRYQETQYF	TGTGCCAGCAGTGACTCGAGGTACCAAGAGACCCAGTACTTC